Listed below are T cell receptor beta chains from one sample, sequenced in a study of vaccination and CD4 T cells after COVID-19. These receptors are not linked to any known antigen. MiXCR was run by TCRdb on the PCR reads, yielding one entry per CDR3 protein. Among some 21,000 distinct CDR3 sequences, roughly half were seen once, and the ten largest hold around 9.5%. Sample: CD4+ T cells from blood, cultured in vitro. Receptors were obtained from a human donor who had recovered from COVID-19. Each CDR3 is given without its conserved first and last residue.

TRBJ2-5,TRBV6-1,ASSDSGPETQY
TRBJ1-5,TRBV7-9,ASSSGSGQPQH
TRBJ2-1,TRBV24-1,ATSALAGGGLA
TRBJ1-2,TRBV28,ASSLPWTDQGYT
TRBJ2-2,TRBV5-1,ASSLVAGSDGELF
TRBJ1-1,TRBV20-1,SARTREHFCF
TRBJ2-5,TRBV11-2,ASSWTDLKETQY
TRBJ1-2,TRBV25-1,ASSGPRTGDLYGYT
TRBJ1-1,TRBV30,AWRTVTIRMNTEAF
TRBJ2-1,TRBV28,ASSSRDRSYNEQF
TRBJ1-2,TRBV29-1,SVASSYGYT
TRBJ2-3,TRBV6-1,ASTSAGTDTQY
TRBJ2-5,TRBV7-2,ASSLLTGRWETQY
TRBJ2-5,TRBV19,ASRLDASQETQY
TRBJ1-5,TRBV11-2,ASSLSSTGNNQPQH
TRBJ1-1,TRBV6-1,ASSRQPGTEAF
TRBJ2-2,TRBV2,ASSSTGGMNTGELF
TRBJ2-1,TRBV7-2,ASSLFSTGVTLEQF
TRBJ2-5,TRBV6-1,ASSTPFGGGATRAETQY
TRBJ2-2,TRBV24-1,ATSDLRGTGELF
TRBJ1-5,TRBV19,ATHMTGRESNQPQH
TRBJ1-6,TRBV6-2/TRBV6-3,ASSLAETLH
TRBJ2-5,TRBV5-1,ASSLGGQVQETQY
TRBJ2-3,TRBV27,ASRRSTDTQY
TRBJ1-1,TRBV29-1,SVEMVAALNTEAF
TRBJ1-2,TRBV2,ASGRGRGYT
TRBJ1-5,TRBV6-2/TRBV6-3,ASSGTGGQPQH
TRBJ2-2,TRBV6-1,AGRQTTNAGELF
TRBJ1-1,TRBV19,ASSKIWDPTRAF